These T cell receptor beta chains were read from a single sample in a study of cytomegalovirus exposure and HLA in healthy donors. Clones were sequenced by immunoSEQ multiplex PCR, and TCRdb holds only the in-frame ones, with some missing. The table shows about 150,000 clones, with 75% occurring only once. Material: PBMCs. These TCRs come from a man between 18 and 35 years old in good health and CMV-seropositive. CDR3s include the opening cysteine and the closing phenylalanine or tryptophan. D genes are given only for firm matches. The listing skips clone size in some rows; elsewhere it reads once, few, many or a size class.

J gene: TRBJ2-3
D gene: TRBD1
V gene: TRBV4-1
clone size: .
CDR3 protein: CASSARDRDSTDTQYF
CDR3 DNA: TGCGCCAGCAGCGCGCGGGACAGGGACAGCACAGATACGCAGTATTTT

J gene: TRBJ2-1
D gene: TRBD1
V gene: TRBV29-1
clone size: .
CDR3 protein: CSFQETGVFNEQFF
CDR3 DNA: TGCAGCTTTCAGGAGACAGGGGTGTTCAATGAGCAGTTCTTC

J gene: TRBJ2-1
D gene: TRBD1
V gene: TRBV5-4
clone size: .
CDR3 protein: CASSDGQGRADEQFF
CDR3 DNA: TGTGCCAGCAGCGACGGACAGGGACGTGCGGATGAGCAGTTCTTC

J gene: TRBJ1-3
D gene: .
V gene: TRBV28
clone size: .
CDR3 protein: CASSSGDTIYF
CDR3 DNA: TGTGCCAGCAGTTCCGGTGACACCATATATTTT

J gene: TRBJ1-4
D gene: TRBD1
V gene: TRBV4-1
clone size: few
CDR3 protein: CASTNYVGQGNEKLFF
CDR3 DNA: TGCGCCAGCACCAATTACGTGGGACAGGGGAATGAAAAACTGTTTTTT

J gene: TRBJ2-7
D gene: .
V gene: TRBV30
clone size: .
CDR3 protein: CAWTEAGLSYEQYF
CDR3 DNA: TGTGCCTGGACTGAGGCGGGCCTCTCCTACGAGCAGTACTTC

J gene: TRBJ2-1
D gene: .
V gene: TRBV6-5
clone size: few
CDR3 protein: CASSAAGAGYNEQFF
CDR3 DNA: TGTGCCAGCAGCGCCGCCGGAGCCGGATACAATGAGCAGTTCTTC

J gene: TRBJ2-7
D gene: TRBD1
V gene: TRBV19
clone size: .
CDR3 protein: CASSTQTGYLYEQYF
CDR3 DNA: TGTGCCAGTAGTACCCAGACAGGGTACCTCTACGAGCAGTACTTC

J gene: TRBJ1-1
D gene: TRBD1
V gene: TRBV7-4
clone size: .
CDR3 protein: CASSSLTGDPSGNTEAFF
CDR3 DNA: TGTGCCAGCAGCTCTCTCACAGGGGACCCCTCTGGGAACACTGAAGCTTTCTTT

J gene: TRBJ2-7
D gene: TRBD1
V gene: TRBV6-1
clone size: .
CDR3 protein: CASRPGQGGSYEQYF
CDR3 DNA: TGTGCCAGCAGACCGGGACAGGGAGGATCCTACGAGCAGTACTTC

J gene: TRBJ2-1
D gene: TRBD2
V gene: TRBV29-1
clone size: .
CDR3 protein: CSVEGGTRNEQFF
CDR3 DNA: TGCAGCGTTGAGGGAGGGACTAGGAATGAGCAGTTCTTC

J gene: TRBJ1-1
D gene: .
V gene: TRBV28
clone size: few
CDR3 protein: CASSTGSKNTEAFF
CDR3 DNA: TGTGCCAGCAGTACCGGGTCAAAGAACACTGAAGCTTTCTTT

J gene: TRBJ2-7
D gene: .
V gene: TRBV5-1
clone size: once
CDR3 protein: CASSLVGRSYEQYF
CDR3 DNA: TGCGCCAGCAGCTTGGTGGGCCGCTCCTACGAGCAGTACTTC

J gene: TRBJ2-1
D gene: .
V gene: TRBV6-1
clone size: .
CDR3 protein: CASWGLTYYNEQFF
CDR3 DNA: TGTGCCAGCTGGGGACTGACTTACTACAATGAGCAGTTCTTC

J gene: TRBJ2-5
D gene: .
V gene: TRBV7-7
clone size: .
CDR3 protein: CASSFSTAQETQYF
CDR3 DNA: TGTGCTAGCAGCTTTTCGACAGCCCAAGAGACCCAGTACTTC

J gene: TRBJ2-4
D gene: .
V gene: TRBV28
clone size: .
CDR3 protein: CASTVGGGSKNIQYF
CDR3 DNA: TGTGCCAGCACCGTGGGAGGAGGTTCCAAAAACATTCAGTACTTC

J gene: TRBJ2-2
D gene: .
V gene: TRBV6-6
clone size: .
CDR3 protein: CASSYQYTGELFF
CDR3 DNA: TGTGCCAGCAGTTACCAGTACACCGGGGAGCTGTTTTTT

J gene: TRBJ2-7
D gene: TRBD2
V gene: TRBV7-8
clone size: .
CDR3 protein: CASSLVLAGGHEQYF
CDR3 DNA: TGTGCCAGCAGCTTAGTCCTAGCGGGAGGCCACGAGCAGTACTTC

J gene: TRBJ2-5
D gene: .
V gene: TRBV2
clone size: .
CDR3 protein: CASSEALRRGTQYF
CDR3 DNA: TGTGCCAGCAGTGAAGCGCTTAGGCGGGGGACCCAGTACTTC